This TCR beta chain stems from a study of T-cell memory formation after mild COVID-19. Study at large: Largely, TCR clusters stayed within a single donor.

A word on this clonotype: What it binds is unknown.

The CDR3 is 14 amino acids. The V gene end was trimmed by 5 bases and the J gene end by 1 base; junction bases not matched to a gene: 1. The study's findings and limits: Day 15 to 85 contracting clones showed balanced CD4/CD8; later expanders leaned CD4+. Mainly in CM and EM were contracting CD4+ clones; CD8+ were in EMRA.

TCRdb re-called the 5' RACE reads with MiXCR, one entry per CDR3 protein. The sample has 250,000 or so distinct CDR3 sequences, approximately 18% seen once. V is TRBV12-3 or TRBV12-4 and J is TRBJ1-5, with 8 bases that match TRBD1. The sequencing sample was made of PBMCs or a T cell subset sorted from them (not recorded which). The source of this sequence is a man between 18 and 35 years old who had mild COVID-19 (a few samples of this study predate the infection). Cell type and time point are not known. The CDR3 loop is CASSRQGSNQPQHF. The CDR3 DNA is TGTGCCAGCAGTCGACAGGGGAGCAATCAGCCCCAGCATTTT.